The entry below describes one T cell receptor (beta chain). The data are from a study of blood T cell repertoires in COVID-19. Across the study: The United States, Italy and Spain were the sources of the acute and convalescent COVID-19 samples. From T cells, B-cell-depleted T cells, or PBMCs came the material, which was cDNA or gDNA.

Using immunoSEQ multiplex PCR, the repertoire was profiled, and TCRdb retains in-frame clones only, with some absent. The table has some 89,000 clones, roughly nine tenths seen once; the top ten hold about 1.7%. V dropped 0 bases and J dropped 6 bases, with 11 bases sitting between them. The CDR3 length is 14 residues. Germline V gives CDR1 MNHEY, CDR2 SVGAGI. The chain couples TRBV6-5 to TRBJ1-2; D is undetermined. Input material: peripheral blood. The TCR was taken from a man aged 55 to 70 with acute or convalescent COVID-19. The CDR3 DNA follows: TGTGCCAGCAGTTACTCCCTCCGGGGAGATGGCTACACCTTC. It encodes CASSYSLRGDGYTF.